One sample yielded the 14 T cell receptor beta chains listed below, sequenced in a study of blood T cells in healthy people across ages (dated by TCRdb to about 2015). Preparation of the library involved 5' RACE. Sequenced using an Illumina HiSeq 2500. A second roughly 7 to 11 cycle PCR used a sample-barcoded 5' primer and a J-beta primer mix. The public reads were run again by TCRdb, first through fastp at Q25 and then through MiXCR, and only productive beta chains were kept. CDR3 protein duplicates are merged, each entry listing the most common genes and DNA. The sample yields approximately 810,000 distinct CDR3 sequences; about 28% were counted once. Around 15% of the sample is in the top ten clones. The sequencing sample was made of blood. These receptors were collected from a woman at least 80 years old in good health.

This clonotype was seen many times. Just one base apart from a much larger clone, this may be a read error. The CDR3, as DNA: TGCGCCAGCAGGGTCGAGCCCACCGGCGAGCAGTACTTC. Amino acid sequence: CASRVEPTGEQYF. The rearrangement links TRBV10-2 to TRBJ2-7; D is undetermined. The CDR3 extends over 13 amino acids. Trimming shortened V by 6 bases and J by 6 bases, and 15 bases separated the two germline ends. Looked up from germline, CDR1 is WSHSY and CDR2 is SAAADI.

This clonotype was recorded at least ten times. This chain connects TRBV29-1 to TRBJ1-1, with 8 bases matching TRBD1. The germline V gene has CDR1 SQVTM and CDR2 ANQGSEA. The CDR3 extends over 13 amino acids. V dropped 7 bases and J dropped 3; count of bases not matched to a gene: 7. The CDR3 is CSASGQEYTEAFF. The DNA of the CDR3 is TGCAGCGCCTCGGGACAGGAATACACTGAAGCTTTCTTT.

The chain is built from TRBV7-2 and TRBJ2-7; maybe TRBD2 (5 bases). V was cut by 3 bases and J by 6 bases, with 12 bases left in between. Germline CDR1 is SGHTA and CDR2 is FQGNSA. The CDR3 has 13 residues. DNA for the CDR3: TGTGCCAGCAGCTTCCTAACTAGAACCGAGCAGTACTTC. This gives the protein CASSFLTRTEQYF.

This clonotype was found a few times. The CDR3 here is CASSVAGPGDSPLHF. CDR3 DNA: TGTGCCAGCAGCGTAGCCGGACCTGGGGATTCACCCCTCCACTTT. The chain uses TRBV9 and TRBJ1-6; D gene ambiguous. Germline loops: CDR1 SGDLS, CDR2 YYNGEE. This CDR3 has 15 amino acids. Between the trimmed V and J ends, which lost 0 bases and 8 bases, there was a span of 12 bases.

This clonotype turned up a few times. This chain uses TRBV20-1 with TRBJ1-6; D may be TRBD1 (5 bases). The germline V gene has CDR1 DFQATT and CDR2 SNEGSKA (reference sequence). Trimming left V 5 bases short and J 3 bases short, with 14 bases between. The CDR3 has 15 residues. This CDR3 is CSAPSGGFYNSPLHF. CDR3 bases: TGCAGTGCTCCTTCCGGGGGTTTCTATAATTCACCCCTCCACTTT.

This clonotype was detected many times. The chain uses TRBV7-2 and TRBJ2-1; perhaps TRBD2 as D (6 bases). Trimming removed 4 bases from V and 0 bases from J, with 25 bases in between. The CDR3 runs 20 residues. Germline assignment: CDR1 SGHTA and CDR2 FQGNSA. CDR3 amino acids: CASSSTAKITSSLSYNEQFF. As DNA, the CDR3 is TGTGCCAGCAGCTCTACTGCCAAGATAACTAGCTCCCTCTCCTACAATGAGCAGTTCTTC.

In the case of this clonotype: Since a much larger clone is just one base distant, this may be a read error. The rearrangement uses TRBV19 and TRBJ2-5; 7 nucleotides align to TRBD1. This CDR3 has 15 amino acids. The V gene's germline CDR1 is LNHDA and CDR2 SQIVND (reference sequence). The CDR3 is CASGIGGQFQETQYF. Here the CDR3 DNA reads TGTGCCAGTGGTATAGGGGGACAGTTCCAAGAGACCCAGTACTTC.

This rearrangement joins TRBV7-9 to TRBJ1-2; D gene unclear. CDR3 length: 14 amino acids. Trimming pared 1 base from V and 7 bases from J, leaving 13 bases between. Per the germline V gene, CDR1 is SEHNR and CDR2 is FQNEAQ (reference sequence). The CDR3 region is CASSLGESMRGYTF. The CDR3 DNA reads TGTGCCAGCAGCTTAGGCGAGTCGATGCGTGGCTACACCTTC.

This clonotype turned up a few times. The chain is built from TRBV19 and TRBJ1-4; TRBD1 agrees at 9 bases. This CDR3 is 16 amino acids long. Trimming at V came to 5 bases and at J to 7 bases, leaving 11 bases not matched to a gene. Germline assignment: CDR1 LNHDA and CDR2 SQIVND (reference sequence). The CDR3 region has the DNA TGTGCCAGTAGTCCCCCTCCGGGACAGGGAATTGAAAAACTGTTTTTT. This encodes CASSPPPGQGIEKLFF.

This clonotype came up a few times. The chain is built from TRBV21-1 and TRBJ1-1; TRBD1, the table's D call, was not compared with the DNA. TRBV21-1 is recorded as a pseudogene. The CDR3 is made up of 16 amino acids. The CDR3, as DNA: TGTGCCAGCAGCGCCAAAGGAGGACAGCAGAACCCTGAAGCTTTCTTT. It encodes CASSAKGGQQNPEAFF.

The chain carries TRBV18 and TRBJ2-2; 7 positions agree with TRBD1. After removal of 4 bases from V and 0 bases from J, the junction contained 8 bases not matched to a gene. In germline, CDR1 is KGHSH, CDR2 LQKENI. The CDR3 sequence is 17 residues long. As DNA, the CDR3 is TGTGCCAGCTCACGAACAGGGGCCCCTTCGAACACCGGGGAGCTGTTTTTT. It yields the protein CASSRTGAPSNTGELFF.

The chain combines TRBV7-2 with TRBJ2-4; 10 bases fit TRBD2. Germline V gives CDR1 SGHTA, CDR2 FQGNSA. V dropped 5 bases and J dropped 9; count of bases not matched to a gene: 7. The CDR3 sequence is 14 residues long. The CDR3 reads CASSQSGGDSIQYF. CDR3 nucleotide sequence: TGTGCCAGCAGCCAGAGCGGGGGGGACAGCATTCAGTACTTC.

This clonotype has only a few counts. The V gene is TRBV6-6, the J gene TRBJ1-5; 10 bases align to TRBD1. The V gene end was trimmed by 2 bases and the J gene end by 5 bases; junction bases not matched to a gene: 3. The CDR3 covers 15 residues. Germline loops: CDR1 MNHNY, CDR2 SVGAGI (reference sequence). The CDR3 protein is CASSYGGTGDQPQHF. CDR3 coding DNA: TGTGCCAGCAGTTACGGCGGGACAGGGGATCAGCCCCAGCATTTT.

This clonotype was seen ten or more times. V is TRBV7-9 and J is TRBJ1-2; perhaps TRBD1 as D (5 bases). Germline assignment: CDR1 SEHNR and CDR2 FQNEAQ (reference sequence). V was trimmed by 4 bases and J by 2 bases, leaving 14 bases between them. This CDR3 spans 15 amino acids. The CDR3 here is CASSSKTDLNYGYTF. CDR3 bases: TGTGCCAGCAGCTCTAAGACAGACTTGAACTATGGCTACACCTTC.